The 17 T cell receptor beta chains below come from one sample, sequenced in a study of blood T cell repertoires in COVID-19. Sequencing used immunoSEQ multiplex PCR; TCRdb keeps in-frame clones, though not all of them. The top ten clones hold around two fifths of a sample with about 49,000 clones, about 77% of them seen once. The sample was peripheral blood. The receptors come from a man in his 70s with active or convalescent COVID-19.

The CDR3 DNA reads as TGTGCCAGCAGTCAACAGGGGGGTAGGACTGAAGCTTTCTTT. Translated, it gives CASSQQGGRTEAFF. The rearrangement joins TRBV6-5 to TRBJ1-1, with 8 nucleotides matching TRBD1. Germline CDR1 MNHEY, CDR2 SVGAGI. This CDR3 region has 14 residues. Unmatched junction bases numbered 7, after V lost 5 bases and J lost 5 bases.

This clone came up a few times. The rearrangement uses TRBV6-5 and TRBJ1-5, with 7 bases aligning to TRBD1. J gave up 4 bases and V 6 bases, and 0 bases lay outside the gene matches. The germline gives CDR1 MNHEY, CDR2 SVGAGI. The CDR3 contains 12 residues. CDR3 protein: CASRGQNQPQHF. The DNA for the CDR3 is TGTGCCAGCAGGGGACAGAATCAGCCCCAGCATTTT.

This chain links TRBV20-1 with TRBJ2-7, with TRBD1 identical over 10 bases. The length of the CDR3 is 14 residues. Germline V gene data show CDR1 as DFQATT and CDR2 as SNEGSKA (reference sequence). After removal of 3 bases from V and 5 bases from J, the junction contained 7 bases not matched to a gene. For the CDR3, the DNA is TGCAGTGCTAGTGGGGACAGGGGTTACCACGAGCAGTACTTC. This gives the protein CSASGDRGYHEQYF.

This clone has a count of ten or more. This sequence joins TRBV7-2 and TRBJ1-6; D is unclear. Germline assignment: CDR1 SGHTA and CDR2 FQGNSA. The CDR3 has 15 residues. V was cut by 4 bases and J by 7 bases, with 14 bases left in between. CDR3 region: CASSSSGSINSPLHF. CDR3 nucleotides: TGTGCCAGCAGCTCCTCCGGGTCCATAAATTCACCCCTCCACTTT.

The sample holds a few counts of this clone. This rearrangement joins TRBV2 to TRBJ2-1; 11 bases agree with TRBD2. CDR3 length: 16 amino acids. Germline lookup yields CDR1 SNHLY and CDR2 FYNNEI. V lost 1 base to trimming and J lost 2 bases; unmatched junction nucleotides: 1. The CDR3 protein is CASSEGLAGPYNEQFF. CDR3 nucleotide sequence: TGTGCCAGCAGTGAAGGACTAGCGGGACCCTACAATGAGCAGTTCTTC.

V gene TRBV5-5 combines with J gene TRBJ2-7; D is unclear. V dropped 0 bases and J dropped 4 bases, with 8 bases sitting between them. Germline CDR1 and CDR2: SGHKS and YYEKEE (reference sequence). CDR3 length equals 13 residues. This chain's CDR3 is CASSLDWSYEQYF. CDR3 coding DNA: TGTGCCAGCAGCTTGGATTGGAGTTACGAGCAGTACTTC.

This clone was counted a few times. The gene calls are TRBV11-1 and TRBJ2-5; unclear D gene. V lost 5 bases, J lost 3 bases, and 13 bases lay in between. The CDR3 spans 14 residues. CDR1 SGHAT and CDR2 FQDESV come from the germline V gene (reference sequence). CDR3 nucleotides: TGTGCCAGCAGCCCGCCCCAACTCGAAGAGACCCAGTACTTC. This encodes CASSPPQLEETQYF.

V and J are TRBV5-1 and TRBJ2-6; no clear D. This CDR3 contains 16 residues. Looked up from germline, CDR1 is SGHRS and CDR2 is YFSETQ. V lost 1 base, J lost 6 bases, and 14 bases lay in between. The CDR3 DNA reads TGCGCCAGCAGCTTGTTAGTCACCCGCCAGGCCAACGTCCTGACTTTC. This encodes CASSLLVTRQANVLTF.

The chain has TRBV25-1 and TRBJ1-4; 7 nucleotides line up with TRBD1. V gave up 4 bases and J gave up 10 bases; unmatched junction bases: 12. This CDR3 region has 15 residues. The germline V gene has CDR1 MGHDK and CDR2 SYGVNS. The DNA of the CDR3 is TGTGCCAGCAGTGCTGACCGGGACAGAAAAGGAAAACTGTTTTTT. This gives the protein CASSADRDRKGKLFF.

In its sample, this clone was seen once. The DNA for the CDR3 is TGTGCCAGCAGCTTAGGGGGAACTAGGGGCTACACCTTC. Translation gives CASSLGGTRGYTF. The chain recombines TRBV7-2 with TRBJ1-2; D not resolved. Germline V gene data show CDR1 as SGHTA and CDR2 as FQGNSA. The ends were cut back, 1 base at V and 8 bases at J, with 11 bases in the middle. CDR3 length: 13 residues.

J is TRBJ2-5 and V is TRBV7-8; D is uncertain. This CDR3 has 12 residues. CDR1 SGHVS and CDR2 FQNEAQ come from the germline V gene. Trimming removed 7 bases from V and 1 base from J, with 7 bases in between. The CDR3 spells CASTSTQETQYF. CDR3 in DNA: TGTGCCAGCACCTCTACCCAAGAGACCCAGTACTTC. Complete variable domain (other parts from reference TRBV7-8 and TRBJ2-5): GAGVSQSPRYKVAKRGQDVALRCDPISGHVSLFWYQQALGQGPEFLTYFQNEAQLDKSGLPSDRFFAERPEGSVSTLKIQRTQQEDSAVYLCASTSTQETQYFGPGTRLLVL.

The genes are TRBV5-5 and TRBJ2-1; possible D gene TRBD1, 5 bases. CDR1 SGHKS and CDR2 YYEKEE come from the germline V gene (reference sequence). The CDR3 runs 15 residues. Trimming took 6 bases from V and 6 from J, leaving 19 bases between them. This CDR3 is CASIHRPGLGNEQFF. The CDR3 coding sequence is TGTGCCAGCATCCACCGGCCAGGGTTGGGCAATGAGCAGTTCTTC.

The J gene is TRBJ2-3, the V gene TRBV30; the match to TRBD2 covers 8 bases. J gave up 0 bases and V 0 bases, and 11 bases lay outside the gene matches. This CDR3 comprises 18 residues. Germline CDR1 is GTSNPN and CDR2 is SVGIG (reference sequence). CDR3 region: CAWSVRSRASGSTDTQYF. The DNA for the CDR3 is TGTGCCTGGAGTGTACGGTCAAGGGCTAGCGGGAGCACAGATACGCAGTATTTT.

The rearrangement links TRBV5-4 to TRBJ2-5; 10 bases are shared with TRBD1. Germline V CDR1 and CDR2: SGHNT, YYREEE (reference sequence). The CDR3 extends over 15 amino acids. V dropped 4 bases and J dropped 2; count of bases not matched to a gene: 5. CDR3 loop: CASSRQGAWQETQYF. The DNA for the CDR3 is TGTGCCAGCAGCCGACAGGGGGCATGGCAAGAGACCCAGTACTTC.

J is TRBJ2-1 and V is TRBV7-9, with D maybe TRBD2 (5 bases). Per the germline V gene, CDR1 is SEHNR and CDR2 is FQNEAQ (reference sequence). The CDR3 has 15 residues. V gave up 5 bases and J gave up 0 bases, with 11 bases separating them. CDR3 bases: TGTGCCAGCAGCCCAACAAGCGGCTCCTACAATGAGCAGTTCTTC. Translated: CASSPTSGSYNEQFF.

This chain joins TRBV6-5 and TRBJ1-5, with 7 bases identical to TRBD1. CDR1 and CDR2 from the germline V gene are MNHEY and SVGAGI. The V segment lost 0 bases and the J segment 2 bases; nucleotides outside the gene matches: 4. The CDR3 loop spans 16 amino acids. The CDR3 DNA reads TGTGCCAGCAGTTACTCCAACAGGGGTGGCAATCAGCCCCAGCATTTT. Protein product: CASSYSNRGGNQPQHF.

The table lists this clone with a count of one. This chain links TRBV25-1 with TRBJ1-2, with D possibly TRBD1 on 6 matching bases. CDR1 is MGHDK, CDR2 SYGVNS, per germline. CDR3 length: 12 residues. CDR3 nucleotides: TGTGCGGTCGGACAGTCTAACTATGGCTACACCTTC. It encodes CAVGQSNYGYTF.